The present entry profiles one T cell receptor beta chain with its context. This specimen comes from a study of CD8 T cells in Susac syndrome. From blood CD8+ and CD4+ T cells, the TCR beta chain was sequenced. The RNA, roughly 0.45 to 1 ug, was put through reverse transcription using random hexamers. Amplification of TCR beta CDR3 spanned 54 Vbeta and 13 Jbeta via immunoSEQ multiplex PCR. From the immunoSEQ multiplex PCR reads, TCRdb called clonotypes with MiXCR, one entry per CDR3 protein. The sample shows 150,000 to 160,000 distinct CDR3 sequences, approximately 96% of them seen only once. This sequence was found in a human donor with multiple sclerosis. The sequencing input was CD8+ T cells from PBMCs.

DNA of the CDR3: TGTGCCAGCAGTTCGCGACAGGTGGGTCAGCCCCAGCATTTT. Its protein product is CASSSRQVGQPQHF. This sequence joins TRBV27 and TRBJ1-5, with a tentative D call TRBD1 (6 bases). There are 14 residues in the CDR3. Per germline, CDR1 MNHEY and CDR2 SMNVEV (reference sequence). Trimming left V 4 bases short and J 6 bases short, with 13 bases between.